This T cell receptor (beta chain) was captured by sequencing in a study of blood T cell repertoires in COVID-19 (TCRdb year 2020). Regarding the study in general: Collaborator samples came from the United States, Italy and Spain and covered acute and convalescent phases of COVID-19. The prospective study material was composed of cDNA or gDNA derived from T cells, B-cell-depleted T cells, or PBMCs. Subjects who had been exposed to COVID-19, were actively infected with it, or had recovered from it provided the deeply sampled blood TCRbeta repertoires that made up the dataset. The repertoires were released in a freely available public database meant as a resource for research on the immune response to SARS-CoV-2. Samples came from the ongoing ImmuneRACE study (first 160 participants) plus 1,254 subjects from 6 global collaborators. The sample metadata nearly always contained a de-identified subject ID, COVID-19 status, age in years and sex. HLA class I and class II types, where available, came from metadata supplied by the sample provider rather than from assay-based typing. Overall study results and their limits: The quantity of clinical and demographic metadata differed by source and by participant and was supplied without curation.

V sheds 0 bases and J sheds 3 bases, leaving 12 bases between their ends. From the cysteine up to the phenylalanine, the CDR3 has a length of 16 residues. The entry retains the CDR3 DNA only, 48 bases that are in frame from base 1. The germline V gene specifies SGHAT as CDR1 and FQNNGV as CDR2. Collaborating institutions collected whole blood in K2EDTA tubes following their own protocols. For TCRbeta analysis, collaborator samples were shipped as frozen whole blood, as isolated PBMCs, or as DNA extracted from either sample type. TCRbeta CDR3 regions were amplified from genomic DNA using the immunoSEQ Assay, a bias-controlled multiplex PCR. The authors' analysis ran thus. Nucleated cell counts per sample were estimated from amplification of reference gene primers within the assay. To quantify the absolute abundance of each unique TCRbeta CDR3 rearrangement, sequence reads were collapsed and filtered. Productive Simpson clonality was computed per sample as the square root of Simpson's diversity index over productive rearrangements. TCRdb took this table from immuneACCESS and kept in-frame rearrangements with V and J called. Such tables lack part of the clones; where checked against another copy, unresolved V genes explain under half of the gap, and the rest is unexplained. V, J and clone size reflect that table, while D and trimming were determined from the DNA. The table for this sample lists 150,000 to 200,000 clones; around 87% of them were counted only once. The ten largest clones capture almost 1% of the sample.

In regard to this clone: Its target antigen remains unknown. Within one base of it there is no much larger clone, and no base qualities were kept.

Specimen: peripheral blood. The receptor comes from a man aged 18 to 29 with acute or convalescent COVID-19. The chain employs TRBV11-2 and TRBJ1-5; TRBD1 is a weak D gene call, 5 bases matching. CDR3 loop: CASSLDPTEDNQPQHF. The DNA is as follows: TGTGCCAGCAGCTTAGATCCGACAGAGGACAATCAGCCCCAGCATTTT.